Below are 2 T cell receptor beta chains sequenced from a single sample in a study of beta chain features in type 1 diabetes. These receptors' targets are unknown. The sequenced template was cDNA made from the entire isolated RNA. Sequenced by immunoSEQ multiplex PCR; TCRdb stores in-frame clones only, minus some. The profile shows hundreds of thousands of clones, under 15% of them singletons. Regarding the study as a whole: A moderate, significant TCRB CDR3 shortening appeared in type 1 diabetes across four CD4+ subsets.

Sequenced input: naive CD4+ T cells from blood. These TCRs come from a man between 18 and 35 years old with type 1 diabetes.

The V call is TRBV10-3, the J call TRBJ2-3, with D perhaps TRBD1 (5 bases). The CDR3 is 15 amino acids. V was cut by 6 bases and J by 5 bases, with 18 bases left in between. Germline V gene lookup returns CDR1 ENHRY and CDR2 SYGVKD. The CDR3 nucleotides read TGTGCCATCAGCAGGCTAGGGGAAACACAAGATACGCAGTATTTT. Its protein is CAISRLGETQDTQYF.

This clone has a handful of counts. The genes are TRBV27 and TRBJ2-1, with 10 nucleotides matching TRBD2. This CDR3 is 13 amino acids long. Germline trimming cut 5 bases from V and 15 bases from J; bases unmatched to any gene: 10. Per germline, CDR1 MNHEY and CDR2 SMNVEV (reference sequence). The CDR3 DNA sequence: TGTGCCAGCAGTCTCTTAACTAGCGGGGAATTGTTCTTC. Its protein product is CASSLLTSGELFF.